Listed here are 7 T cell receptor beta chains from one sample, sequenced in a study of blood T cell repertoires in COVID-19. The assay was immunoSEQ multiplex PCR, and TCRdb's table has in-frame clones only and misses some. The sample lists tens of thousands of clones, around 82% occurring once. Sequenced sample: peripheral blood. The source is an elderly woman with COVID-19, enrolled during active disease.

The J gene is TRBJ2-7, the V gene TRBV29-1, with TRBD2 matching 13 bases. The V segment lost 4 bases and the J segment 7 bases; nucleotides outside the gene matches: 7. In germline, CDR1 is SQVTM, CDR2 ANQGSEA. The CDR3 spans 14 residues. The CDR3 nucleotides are TGCAGCGTTGGGACTAGCGGGAGCTTTGGTGAGCAGTACTTC. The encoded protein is CSVGTSGSFGEQYF.

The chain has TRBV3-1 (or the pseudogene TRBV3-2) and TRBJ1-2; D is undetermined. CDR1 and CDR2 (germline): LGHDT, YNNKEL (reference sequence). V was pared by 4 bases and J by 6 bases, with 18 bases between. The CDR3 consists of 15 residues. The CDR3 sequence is CASSPSGPGSDGYTF. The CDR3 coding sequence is TGTGCCAGCAGCCCTTCGGGTCCGGGGTCTGATGGCTACACCTTC.

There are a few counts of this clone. For the CDR3, the DNA is TGTGCCAGCAGCTCGGCTAGCGGGAGTTGGGCCAAAAACATTCAGTACTTC. Amino acids: CASSSASGSWAKNIQYF. The chain recombines TRBV4-2 with TRBJ2-4, with TRBD2 matching over 10 bases. V shed 5 bases, J shed 1 base, and the junction held 8 bases outside the gene matches. Germline CDR1 is LGHNA and CDR2 is YNFKEQ. The CDR3 spans 17 residues.

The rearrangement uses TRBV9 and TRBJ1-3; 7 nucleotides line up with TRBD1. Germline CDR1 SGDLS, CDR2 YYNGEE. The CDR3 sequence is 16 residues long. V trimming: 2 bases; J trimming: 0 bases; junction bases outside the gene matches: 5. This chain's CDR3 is CASSVRQGRSGNTIYF. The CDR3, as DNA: TGTGCCAGCAGCGTCAGACAGGGCCGCTCTGGAAACACCATATATTTT. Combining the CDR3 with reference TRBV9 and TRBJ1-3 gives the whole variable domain DSGVTQTPKHLITATGQRVTLRCSPRSGDLSVYWYQQSLDQGLQFLIQYYNGEERAKGNILERFSAQQFPDLHSELNLSSLELGDSALYFCASSVRQGRSGNTIYFGEGSWLTVV.

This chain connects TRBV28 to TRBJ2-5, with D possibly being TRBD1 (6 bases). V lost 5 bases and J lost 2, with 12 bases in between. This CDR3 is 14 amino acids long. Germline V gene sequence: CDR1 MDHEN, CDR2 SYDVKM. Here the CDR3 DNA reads TGTGCCAGCAGTAAGCTACAGGGTCAAGAGACCCAGTACTTC. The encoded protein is CASSKLQGQETQYF.

The CDR3 region is CASSYTGTGIYNEQFF. For the CDR3, the DNA is TGTGCCAGCAGTTATACCGGGACAGGGATCTACAATGAGCAGTTCTTC. The V and J genes are TRBV7-9 and TRBJ2-1; 9 bases agree with TRBD1. There are 16 residues in the CDR3. V was pared by 6 bases and J by 3 bases, with 9 bases of the junction left unmatched. Per germline, CDR1 SEHNR and CDR2 FQNEAQ (reference sequence). Together with reference TRBV7-9 and TRBJ2-1, the CDR3 gives the full variable domain: DTGVSQNPRHKITKRGQNVTFRCDPISEHNRLYWYRQTLGQGPEFLTYFQNEAQLEKSRLLSDRFSAERPKGSFSTLEIQRTEQGDSAMYLCASSYTGTGIYNEQFFGPGTRLTVL.

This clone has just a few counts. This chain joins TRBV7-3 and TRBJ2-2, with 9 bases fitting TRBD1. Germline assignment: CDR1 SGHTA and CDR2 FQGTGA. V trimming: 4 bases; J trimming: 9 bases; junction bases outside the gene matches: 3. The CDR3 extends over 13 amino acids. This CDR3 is CASSYTGGWELFF. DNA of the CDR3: TGTGCCAGCAGCTATACAGGGGGCTGGGAGCTGTTTTTT.